Listed below are T cell receptor beta chains from one sample, sequenced in a study of cytomegalovirus exposure and HLA in healthy donors. The assay was immunoSEQ multiplex PCR, and TCRdb's table has in-frame clones only and misses some. The sample lists 150,000 to 200,000 clones; 81% were seen once. Sample: PBMCs. Receptor source: a man aged 50 or older in good health and CMV-seropositive. Both conserved end residues are part of each CDR3. D genes are given only for firm matches. Not all rows give a size; the values are once, few, many and, for expanded clones, a class.

v_call: TRBV6-6; d_call: -; clone_size: -; cdr3_length: 13; j_call: TRBJ2-7; cdr3_nt: TGTGCCAGCAGTTATAGGGGGTCCTACGAGCAGTACTTC; cdr3_aa: CASSYRGSYEQYF
v_call: TRBV5-1; d_call: -; clone_size: -; cdr3_length: 15; j_call: TRBJ2-5; cdr3_nt: TGCGCCAGCAGCTTGGCTCAGACACCTAGCCGGACCCAGTACTTC; cdr3_aa: CASSLAQTPSRTQYF
v_call: TRBV5-4; d_call: TRBD2; clone_size: -; cdr3_length: 13; j_call: TRBJ2-7; cdr3_nt: TGTGCCAGTTCAGCGGGAGCCTCCTACGAGCAGTACTTC; cdr3_aa: CASSAGASYEQYF
v_call: TRBV2; d_call: -; clone_size: few; cdr3_length: 14; j_call: TRBJ2-5; cdr3_nt: TGTGCCAGTGGCCCCGGGAGGGGGCGAGAGACCCAGTACTTC; cdr3_aa: CASGPGRGRETQYF
v_call: TRBV25-1; d_call: TRBD2; clone_size: -; cdr3_length: 14; j_call: TRBJ2-7; cdr3_nt: TGTGCCAGCAGTCCCGTAGCGGGTGCAGGCGAGCAGTACTTC; cdr3_aa: CASSPVAGAGEQYF
v_call: TRBV7-2; d_call: TRBD1; clone_size: -; cdr3_length: 17; j_call: TRBJ2-2; cdr3_nt: TGTGCCAGCAGCCGAGCCCCGACAGGGCGGGTCACCGGGGAGCTGTTTTTT; cdr3_aa: CASSRAPTGRVTGELFF
v_call: TRBV11-2; d_call: -; clone_size: -; cdr3_length: 12; j_call: TRBJ1-2; cdr3_nt: TGTGCCAGCAGCACGGCGGCCCGGGGCTACACCTTC; cdr3_aa: CASSTAARGYTF
v_call: TRBV19; d_call: TRBD2; clone_size: once; cdr3_length: 16; j_call: TRBJ2-4; cdr3_nt: TGTGCCAGTAGTATCCTCGCGGGAGTAGCCAAAAACATTCAGTACTTC; cdr3_aa: CASSILAGVAKNIQYF
v_call: TRBV28; d_call: -; clone_size: -; cdr3_length: 13; j_call: TRBJ2-7; cdr3_nt: TGTGCCAGCAGTGCGACAAGTTCCTACGAGCAGTACTTC; cdr3_aa: CASSATSSYEQYF
v_call: TRBV10-1; d_call: -; clone_size: -; cdr3_length: 13; j_call: TRBJ2-3; cdr3_nt: TGCGCCAGCAGCGCCGGGTCCGCGGATACGCAGTATTTT; cdr3_aa: CASSAGSADTQYF
v_call: TRBV4-3; d_call: TRBD1; clone_size: -; cdr3_length: 17; j_call: TRBJ2-1; cdr3_nt: TGCGCCAGCCACCGGGACAGGGTACCAAGCTCCTACAATGAGCAGTTCTTC; cdr3_aa: CASHRDRVPSSYNEQFF
v_call: TRBV7-9; d_call: -; clone_size: few; cdr3_length: 12; j_call: TRBJ2-5; cdr3_nt: TGTGCCAGCAGCTTGCAGGGTGAGACCCAGTACTTC; cdr3_aa: CASSLQGETQYF
v_call: TRBV28; d_call: -; clone_size: -; cdr3_length: 11; j_call: TRBJ1-1; cdr3_nt: TGTGCCAGCACCAGAGAGGGTGAAGCTTTCTTT; cdr3_aa: CASTREGEAFF
v_call: TRBV6-5; d_call: TRBD1; clone_size: once; cdr3_length: 15; j_call: TRBJ1-5; cdr3_nt: TGTGCCAGCAACAAGGGGGCGTGGAGCAATCAGCCCCAGCATTTT; cdr3_aa: CASNKGAWSNQPQHF
v_call: TRBV29-1; d_call: TRBD2; clone_size: -; cdr3_length: 13; j_call: TRBJ2-7; cdr3_nt: TGCAGCGTCCGGACTAGCGGGACGGGGGAGCAGTACTTC; cdr3_aa: CSVRTSGTGEQYF
v_call: TRBV19; d_call: -; clone_size: -; cdr3_length: 13; j_call: TRBJ1-1; cdr3_nt: TGTGCCAGTAAGGTACGGGGAAACACTGAAGCTTTCTTT; cdr3_aa: CASKVRGNTEAFF
v_call: TRBV6-1; d_call: TRBD1; clone_size: -; cdr3_length: 15; j_call: TRBJ2-1; cdr3_nt: TGTGCCAGCAGTGAGAGAGGGGGCCCTTACAATGAGCAGTTCTTC; cdr3_aa: CASSERGGPYNEQFF
v_call: TRBV28; d_call: -; clone_size: -; cdr3_length: 15; j_call: TRBJ1-4; cdr3_nt: TGTGCCAGCAGTTTACCAGGGGCAACTAATGAAAAACTGTTTTTT; cdr3_aa: CASSLPGATNEKLFF
v_call: TRBV7-3; d_call: -; clone_size: -; cdr3_length: 13; j_call: TRBJ1-1; cdr3_nt: TGTGCCAGCAGCTTTTCCCAGTTCACTGAAGCTTTCTTT; cdr3_aa: CASSFSQFTEAFF
v_call: TRBV19; d_call: TRBD1; clone_size: -; cdr3_length: 17; j_call: TRBJ2-6; cdr3_nt: TGTGCCAGTAGTAGAGGACAGGGTGGCTCTGGGGCCAACGTCCTGACTTTC; cdr3_aa: CASSRGQGGSGANVLTF
v_call: TRBV2; d_call: TRBD1; clone_size: -; cdr3_length: 14; j_call: TRBJ1-1; cdr3_nt: TGTGCCAGCAGCGCCGAGGGGGCTGGAACTGAAGCTTTCTTT; cdr3_aa: CASSAEGAGTEAFF
v_call: TRBV7-2; d_call: TRBD2; clone_size: -; cdr3_length: 16; j_call: TRBJ2-2; cdr3_nt: TGTGCCAGCAGCTTAAGGGCGGGAGGGAACACCGGGGAGCTGTTTTTT; cdr3_aa: CASSLRAGGNTGELFF
v_call: TRBV28; d_call: TRBD1; clone_size: -; cdr3_length: 17; j_call: TRBJ2-5; cdr3_nt: TGTGCCAGCAGTTTAGTGGGGACAGGGGGCGGAAGGGAGACCCAGTACTTC; cdr3_aa: CASSLVGTGGGRETQYF
v_call: TRBV10-3; d_call: -; clone_size: -; cdr3_length: 13; j_call: TRBJ2-5; cdr3_nt: TGTGCCATCAGCCCAGGAGGGCAAGAGACCCAGTACTTC; cdr3_aa: CAISPGGQETQYF
v_call: TRBV6-1; d_call: TRBD1; clone_size: few; cdr3_length: 15; j_call: TRBJ1-2; cdr3_nt: TGTGCCAGCAGTGCCGGGACAGGGTCCCCCTATGGCTACACCTTC; cdr3_aa: CASSAGTGSPYGYTF
v_call: TRBV19; d_call: TRBD1; clone_size: -; cdr3_length: 17; j_call: TRBJ2-5; cdr3_nt: TGTGCCAGTAGTACAACCGGGACAGGGGTTTCGAGAGAGACCCAGTACTTC; cdr3_aa: CASSTTGTGVSRETQYF
v_call: TRBV6-6; d_call: -; clone_size: -; cdr3_length: 15; j_call: TRBJ2-7; cdr3_nt: TGTGCCAGCACCCCCGCCGGTCCCCTCTCCTACGAGCAGTACTTC; cdr3_aa: CASTPAGPLSYEQYF
v_call: TRBV28; d_call: -; clone_size: -; cdr3_length: 14; j_call: TRBJ1-6; cdr3_nt: TGTGCCAGCAGTTCCGGGAGGGAGAGGTCACCCCTCCACTTT; cdr3_aa: CASSSGRERSPLHF
v_call: TRBV29-1; d_call: TRBD1; clone_size: -; cdr3_length: 14; j_call: TRBJ1-2; cdr3_nt: TGCAGCGTCGATCGGACAGGGAATTCGAAAGGCTACACCTTC; cdr3_aa: CSVDRTGNSKGYTF
v_call: TRBV6-6; d_call: -; clone_size: -; cdr3_length: 14; j_call: TRBJ1-2; cdr3_nt: TGTGCCAGCAGTCAACTGACGGGTGGCGGGGGCTACACCTTC; cdr3_aa: CASSQLTGGGGYTF
v_call: TRBV27; d_call: -; clone_size: -; cdr3_length: 13; j_call: TRBJ1-2; cdr3_nt: TGTGCCAGCAGTAGCCCCTGGGGGGATGGCTACACCTTC; cdr3_aa: CASSSPWGDGYTF
v_call: TRBV11-2; d_call: TRBD1; clone_size: many; cdr3_length: 14; j_call: TRBJ1-1; cdr3_nt: TGTGCCAGCAGCTTAGAGGGGACAGGCACTGAAGCTTTCTTT; cdr3_aa: CASSLEGTGTEAFF
v_call: TRBV4-1; d_call: TRBD2; clone_size: -; cdr3_length: 16; j_call: TRBJ2-1; cdr3_nt: TGCGCCAGCAGCCAAGCCCCTAGCGGGGGTGTAGATGAGCAGTTCTTC; cdr3_aa: CASSQAPSGGVDEQFF
v_call: TRBV5-4; d_call: TRBD1; clone_size: once; cdr3_length: 15; j_call: TRBJ1-6; cdr3_nt: TGTGCCAGCAGCTTGTCCGGGACAGATAATTCACCCCTCCACTTT; cdr3_aa: CASSLSGTDNSPLHF
v_call: TRBV5-4; d_call: -; clone_size: -; cdr3_length: 14; j_call: TRBJ1-3; cdr3_nt: TGTGCCAGCAGCTTGGGAGTCACTGGAAACACCATATATTTT; cdr3_aa: CASSLGVTGNTIYF
v_call: TRBV11-2; d_call: -; clone_size: -; cdr3_length: 18; j_call: TRBJ1-1; cdr3_nt: TGTGCCAGCAGCGACAGGACATGGGGGTCAGTAGGGGACACTGAAGCTTTCTTT; cdr3_aa: CASSDRTWGSVGDTEAFF